This entry features one T cell receptor (beta chain) sequence. Its specific antigen is unknown. There are no base qualities to consult, and no much larger clone falls within one base. The entry originates in a study of blood T cell dynamics during melanoma immunotherapy (dated by TCRdb to 2019 to 2021). For the wider study: Patients with metastatic melanoma were treated with first-line pembrolizumab or nivolumab plus ipilimumab as standard of care in the United Kingdom. Consecutive patients formed a training cohort, and a further independent group of patients from the same centre was pooled into an external validation set. To find early correlates of response, the study profiled the peripheral T cell receptor repertoires of patients with metastatic melanoma both before and after one cycle of checkpoint inhibitor therapy.

Taken with the paper, the label for time point translates to: week 3, after first cycle of checkpoint inhibitor. Blood samples were collected before treatment (T0) and at week 3 (W3), after the first cycle of checkpoint blockade. Except for a couple of patients with rapid clinical progression, response was assessed 12 weeks after the first infusion by RECIST 1.1; disease control meant complete response, partial response or stable disease. Patients with prior systemic cancer treatment, concomitant immunosuppressant therapy or synchronous other active malignancies were excluded. TCR beta was sequenced in both bulk PBMC and plasma cell-free DNA in order to track circulating cells as well as T cell turnover. PBMC were isolated from blood with Lymphoprep and SepMate tubes, followed by red cell lysis. DNA from PBMC and sorted T cell subsets was extracted with QIAamp DNA Blood Mini kits. For every bulk PBMC sample, a fixed 350 ng of DNA was loaded. Following the manufacturer instructions, the immunoSEQ TCRb Assay kit was used to amplify TCR beta CDR3 sequences from genomic DNA. The KAPA Library Quantification Kit for Illumina platforms was used to quantify pooled libraries by qPCR. Pooled libraries were clustered at roughly 0.55-1.2 pM and sequenced on an Illumina NextSeq 500. Processing in the source paper ran as follows. TCR data were analyzed with immunoSEQ ANALYZER and the R LymphoSeq package. A rearrangement efficiency score was calculated as productive divided by the sum of productive and non-productive CDR3 sequences. Clonality was measured with the Gini coefficient and diversity with the Renyi index at alpha=1, and both measures were compared pairwise between timepoints within each patient. Clonal relatedness, based on an edit distance of 3, and repertoire similarity, based on the Bhattacharyya coefficient, were both computed in LymphoSeq. To classify response, a linear discriminant analysis based on week-3 changes in clonality and diversity was built with the R MASS and caret packages. The table comes from immuneACCESS by way of TCRdb, which keeps in-frame sequences with V and J called. Part of the clones is missing from these tables; in studies checked, under half for an unresolved V gene and the rest for unknown reasons. V, J and clone size derive from that table, while D and trimming were established from the DNA sequence. A total of around 20,000 clones appear in this sample, nearly 90% of them only once. 7% to 8% of the sample goes to the ten largest clones.

From cysteine to phenylalanine, the CDR3 is 12 amino acids long. Of the read, only the CDR3 DNA is kept; its 36 bases are in frame from base 1. From V the trimming removes 10 bases and from J it removes 8 bases, while the gene matches leave 7 bases of the junction unaccounted for. The germline V gene (reference sequence) gives CDR1 as MNHEY and CDR2 as SMNVEV. Paper-wide results and their limitations: The study could not determine whether the T cell clones driving repertoire changes were melanoma-specific or reflected general immune activation. Patients who later achieved disease control showed a bifurcated PBMC repertoire reorganization at W3, with increased clonality or increased diversity, unlike progressors. The relatively small sample size was acknowledged as potentially limiting generalization of the results.

The clonotype originates from a human donor with melanoma. The chain joins TRBV27 to TRBJ1-4, with 7 bases matching TRBD1. This specimen consisted of blood, obtained from a patient treated with checkpoint blockade. The CDR3 region reads CATDRVAEKLFF. The DNA reads TGTGCCACCGACAGGGTGGCAGAAAAACTGTTTTTT.